Sequencing of this TCR beta chain was carried out in a study of beta chain features in type 1 diabetes. Expressed TCRB transcripts were sequenced because the entire RNA isolate underwent reverse transcription. Produced via immunoSEQ multiplex PCR; TCRdb's table is partial and in-frame only. The sample lists about 180,000 clones, about 8% occurring once. Populations isolated by sorting all had purity greater than 95%. The CDR3 extends over 16 amino acids. The germline CDR1 and CDR2 sequences are KGHSH and LQKENI. Trimming stripped 6 bases from V and 0 bases from J, with 15 bases between. Findings and caveats of the study: A moderate, significant TCRB CDR3 shortening appeared in type 1 diabetes across four CD4+ subsets. Patients showed naive, central memory and Treg TCRB repertoires that appeared more similar than those of healthy donors. PCR might preferentially amplify shorter templates, equally in patients and controls.

Concerning this clone: Its antigen is unidentified.

This clonotype was sampled from a woman aged 40-49 years with type 1 diabetes. V is TRBV18 and J is TRBJ1-5; D uncertain. Material: central memory CD4+ T cells from blood. The CDR3 coding sequence is TGTGCCAGCTCGGAAGAGACTGCCGCTAGCAATCAGCCCCAGCATTTT. It is translated as CASSEETAASNQPQHF.